These T cell receptor beta chains were read from a single sample in a study of graft-versus-host responses after intestinal transplantation. Repertoires were generated with immunoSEQ multiplex PCR, while TCRdb's copy carries only in-frame clones and drops some. This sample yields about 130,000 clones, of which roughly 91% are seen a single time; 0.15% to 0.2% belongs to the top ten. No cognate antigen is known for these TCRs. The source was unstimulated CD4+ T cells sorted from spleen or lymph node cells, collected before intestinal transplant. The receptors here all came from a human donor who received an intestinal transplant. CDR3s include the opening cysteine and the closing phenylalanine or tryptophan. A D gene is named only where the DNA matches it firmly. A clone size is listed for some rows: how often the clone was seen (once, few, many), or a class if it is expanded.

D: -; J: TRBJ1-2; size: -; V: TRBV7-6; DNA: TGTGCCAGCAGCTTAGCCGGATGGGGGGACTATGGCTACACCTTC; CDR3: CASSLAGWGDYGYTF
D: TRBD1; J: TRBJ2-2; size: -; V: TRBV9; DNA: TGTGCCAGCAGCCCAAGGACAGGGGTGGTAGCCGGGGAGCTGTTTTTT; CDR3: CASSPRTGVVAGELFF
D: TRBD2; J: TRBJ2-1; size: -; V: TRBV6-6; DNA: TGTGCCAGCAGTTACTCGCCTCGACTAGCATACAATGAGCAGTTCTTC; CDR3: CASSYSPRLAYNEQFF
D: -; J: TRBJ1-3; size: -; V: TRBV9; DNA: TGTGCCAGCAGCGTAGTTGCGAACACCATATATTTT; CDR3: CASSVVANTIYF
D: -; J: TRBJ1-3; size: -; V: TRBV19; DNA: TGTGCCAGTAGTATCGCTGGGGGGAGGGGAAACACCATATATTTT; CDR3: CASSIAGGRGNTIYF
D: -; J: TRBJ2-3; size: -; V: TRBV6-5; DNA: TGTGCCAGCAGTTACTCTGGGGAATTGACAGATACGCAGTATTTT; CDR3: CASSYSGELTDTQYF
D: -; J: TRBJ1-4; size: -; V: TRBV28; DNA: TGTGCCAGCAGTTTGACCGGGACCCCGAATGAAAAACTGTTTTTT; CDR3: CASSLTGTPNEKLFF
D: -; J: TRBJ1-1; size: -; V: TRBV5-4; DNA: TGTGCCAGCCCGACTGGGGGGGTAAACACTGAAGCTTTCTTT; CDR3: CASPTGGVNTEAFF
D: -; J: TRBJ2-7; size: -; V: TRBV6-5; DNA: TGTGCCAGCAGTTATCCGCGGACAGAGAATTACGAGCAGTACTTC; CDR3: CASSYPRTENYEQYF
D: TRBD2; J: TRBJ2-2; size: -; V: TRBV5-5; DNA: TGTGCCAGCAGCGTAGCGGGAATCACCGGGGAGCTGTTTTTT; CDR3: CASSVAGITGELFF
D: TRBD2; J: TRBJ2-2; size: -; V: TRBV5-1; DNA: TGCGCCAGCAGAGGACTAGCGAACACCGGGGAGCTGTTTTTT; CDR3: CASRGLANTGELFF
D: -; J: TRBJ1-5; size: -; V: TRBV19; DNA: TGTGCCAGTAGTATCTTGACAGAAATCAATCAGCCCCAGCATTTT; CDR3: CASSILTEINQPQHF
D: -; J: TRBJ1-5; size: -; V: TRBV7-2; DNA: TGTGCCAGCAGCAAGGACCCTAATCAGCCCCAGCATTTT; CDR3: CASSKDPNQPQHF
D: -; J: TRBJ2-3; size: -; V: TRBV7-9; DNA: TGTGCCAGCAGCGTCGATCCCGCGGAGGGAAAGGATACGCAGTATTTT; CDR3: CASSVDPAEGKDTQYF
D: -; J: TRBJ2-5; size: -; V: TRBV30; DNA: TGTGCCTGGAGTGTACGAGGGGGGGAGACCCAGTACTTC; CDR3: CAWSVRGGETQYF
D: -; J: TRBJ1-3; size: -; V: TRBV7-6; DNA: TGTGCCAGCAGCTTAAACCGGGACGGAAACACCATATATTTT; CDR3: CASSLNRDGNTIYF
D: -; J: TRBJ2-1; size: -; V: TRBV5-5; DNA: TGTGCCAGCAGCTTGGCCCGACTCGGTGGGACCTATGAGCAGTTCTTC; CDR3: CASSLARLGGTYEQFF
D: -; J: TRBJ2-7; size: once; V: TRBV27; DNA: TGTGCCAGCAGTCGGGGTTTCTCCTACGAGCAGTACTTC; CDR3: CASSRGFSYEQYF
D: -; J: TRBJ1-2; size: -; V: TRBV9; DNA: TGTGCCAGCAGCCCCCAGGTGCCGGGAACTTATGGCTACACCTTC; CDR3: CASSPQVPGTYGYTF
D: TRBD1; J: TRBJ2-7; size: once; V: TRBV5-1; DNA: TGCGCCAGCACCCCATCCGGGACAGGGTCGGGCGGGCTCTACGAGCAGTACTTC; CDR3: CASTPSGTGSGGLYEQYF
D: -; J: TRBJ2-3; size: -; V: TRBV6-1; DNA: TGTGCCAGCACCAACCTTGGAGGAGTCAGGGATACGCAGTATTTT; CDR3: CASTNLGGVRDTQYF
D: -; J: TRBJ2-7; size: -; V: TRBV9; DNA: TGTGCCAGCAGCGTCGGCCTGAAGGGCTACGAGCAGTACTTC; CDR3: CASSVGLKGYEQYF
D: -; J: TRBJ1-1; size: -; V: TRBV5-6; DNA: TGTGCCAGCAGCTTGGCCGGGAAGAACACTGAAGCTTTCTTT; CDR3: CASSLAGKNTEAFF
D: TRBD1; J: TRBJ2-3; size: -; V: TRBV11-2; DNA: TGTGCCAGCAGCTTAGACAGGGGGCGCAGCCCCACAGATACGCAGTATTTT; CDR3: CASSLDRGRSPTDTQYF
D: -; J: TRBJ1-6; size: -; V: TRBV6-1; DNA: TGTGCCAGCAGGCCTATCTTGCAAAATTCACCCCTCCACTTT; CDR3: CASRPILQNSPLHF
D: TRBD1; J: TRBJ1-1; size: -; V: TRBV28; DNA: TGTGCCAGCAGGCTGACAGGGGTTGAGAACACTGAAGCTTTCTTT; CDR3: CASRLTGVENTEAFF
D: -; J: TRBJ2-3; size: -; V: TRBV27; DNA: TGTGCCAGCAGTCCCGGGGGCAGCCTGGGGACGCAGTATTTT; CDR3: CASSPGGSLGTQYF
D: -; J: TRBJ1-2; size: once; V: TRBV28; DNA: TGTGCCAGCAGTTTAGCGGGGAGTGGCTACACCTTC; CDR3: CASSLAGSGYTF
D: -; J: TRBJ1-1; size: once; V: TRBV5-1; DNA: TGCGCCAGCAGCTCGACAGTGAACACTGAAGCTTTCTTT; CDR3: CASSSTVNTEAFF
D: -; J: TRBJ2-3; size: -; V: TRBV7-6; DNA: TGTGCCAGCAGCTCCCTGGGGACCGGTACGCAGTATTTT; CDR3: CASSSLGTGTQYF
D: -; J: TRBJ2-2; size: few; V: TRBV19; DNA: TGTGCCAGTAGTATATCGGGATCCGGGGAGCTGTTTTTT; CDR3: CASSISGSGELFF
D: -; J: TRBJ2-7; size: -; V: TRBV5-4; DNA: TGTGCCAGCAGCCCCAGAGGACGGCGGGACGAGCAGTACTTC; CDR3: CASSPRGRRDEQYF
D: TRBD1; J: TRBJ2-3; size: -; V: TRBV7-3; DNA: TGTGCCAGCAGCAAGGACAGGGGGGAGAATACGCAGTATTTT; CDR3: CASSKDRGENTQYF
D: TRBD1; J: TRBJ2-1; size: -; V: TRBV11-2; DNA: TGTGCCAGCAGCTTAGTTCACCCACAGGGGAATGAGCAGTTCTTC; CDR3: CASSLVHPQGNEQFF
D: TRBD2; J: TRBJ2-1; size: -; V: TRBV30; DNA: TGTGCCTGGAGTCGTACTCGAGCGGGAGGCTCCTACAATGAGCAGTTCTTC; CDR3: CAWSRTRAGGSYNEQFF
D: TRBD2; J: TRBJ2-3; size: -; V: TRBV5-5; DNA: TGTGCCAGCAGGATAGGAGGCGGGAGGGATACGCAGTATTTT; CDR3: CASRIGGGRDTQYF
D: -; J: TRBJ2-7; size: -; V: TRBV6-6; DNA: TGTGCCAGCTGGGACACCTACGAGCAGTACTTC; CDR3: CASWDTYEQYF
D: TRBD2; J: TRBJ2-3; size: -; V: TRBV30; DNA: TGTGCCTGGAGTGTGGTTCTAGCGGGCACAGATACGCAGTATTTT; CDR3: CAWSVVLAGTDTQYF
D: -; J: TRBJ2-3; size: -; V: TRBV5-1; DNA: TGCGCCAGCAGCTTTGGGCAGAGATACCAGGATACGCAGTATTTT; CDR3: CASSFGQRYQDTQYF
D: TRBD2; J: TRBJ2-7; size: -; V: TRBV5-5; DNA: TGTGCCAGCAGCTTGGGTTCGAGCGGGAGATACGAGCAGTACTTC; CDR3: CASSLGSSGRYEQYF
D: -; J: TRBJ2-1; size: few; V: TRBV19; DNA: TGTGCCAGTACGGAGGGGACCTTAAATGAGCAGTTCTTC; CDR3: CASTEGTLNEQFF
D: -; J: TRBJ1-2; size: -; V: TRBV28; DNA: TGTGCCAGCAGGGGGAACAGGGTTCCGTATGGCTACACCTTC; CDR3: CASRGNRVPYGYTF
D: -; J: TRBJ2-2; size: -; V: TRBV5-1; DNA: TGCGCCAGCAGCTTCAGCGCGAACACCGGGGAGCTGTTTTTT; CDR3: CASSFSANTGELFF
D: -; J: TRBJ1-2; size: -; V: TRBV19; DNA: TGTGCCAGTAGTACGGACGCGGGCTATGGCTACACCTTC; CDR3: CASSTDAGYGYTF
D: TRBD2; J: TRBJ2-1; size: -; V: TRBV7-6; DNA: TGTGCCAGCAGCTTAGTAAGGGGCCCCGGGACTAGCGTCAACAATGAGCAGTTCTTC; CDR3: CASSLVRGPGTSVNNEQFF
D: -; J: TRBJ2-4; size: -; V: TRBV11-2; DNA: TGTGCCAGCAGCCCGAGGAGTGGGAGTTTGGCCAAAAACATTCAGTACTTC; CDR3: CASSPRSGSLAKNIQYF
D: -; J: TRBJ2-7; size: -; V: TRBV6-5; DNA: TGTGCCTCAGGTCCGGGACCCCGCGTCATAGAGCAGTACTTC; CDR3: CASGPGPRVIEQYF
D: -; J: TRBJ2-3; size: -; V: TRBV5-1; DNA: TGCGCCAGCAGCTTGGCCACTGAGGATACGCAGTATTTT; CDR3: CASSLATEDTQYF
D: -; J: TRBJ2-7; size: -; V: TRBV5-1; DNA: TGCGCCAGCAGCTTGGTTCCTAGCGAGCAGTACTTC; CDR3: CASSLVPSEQYF
D: TRBD2; J: TRBJ2-3; size: -; V: TRBV9; DNA: TGTGCCAGCAGCTTGGGACTAGCGGGACTCGATACGCAGTATTTT; CDR3: CASSLGLAGLDTQYF
D: TRBD2; J: TRBJ2-1; size: -; V: TRBV15; DNA: TGTGCCACCAGCAGGACTAGCGGGAGCTATGAGCAGTTCTTC; CDR3: CATSRTSGSYEQFF
D: -; J: TRBJ1-2; size: -; V: TRBV5-1; DNA: TGCGCCAGCAGCTTGGATGGGGACTATGGCTACACCTTC; CDR3: CASSLDGDYGYTF
D: TRBD1; J: TRBJ2-1; size: -; V: TRBV5-6; DNA: TGTGCCAGCCACCGGGACAGGGCCCGGCATGAGCAGTTCTTC; CDR3: CASHRDRARHEQFF
D: -; J: TRBJ1-1; size: -; V: TRBV7-3; DNA: TGTGCCAGCAGCTTAACCCCTACAGGACTGAACACTGAAGCTTTCTTT; CDR3: CASSLTPTGLNTEAFF
D: TRBD1; J: TRBJ1-2; size: -; V: TRBV14; DNA: TGTGCCAGCAGCCTCCGGGACAGGGGCTATGGCTACACCTTC; CDR3: CASSLRDRGYGYTF
D: -; J: TRBJ2-7; size: -; V: TRBV5-4; DNA: TGTGCCAGCAGCTTAAATTTCGGGACCCCCTTCTACGAGCAGTACTTC; CDR3: CASSLNFGTPFYEQYF
D: -; J: TRBJ1-5; size: -; V: TRBV18; DNA: TGTGCCAGCTCACCAATCGGGGCGTCTGGTCAGCCCCAGCATTTT; CDR3: CASSPIGASGQPQHF